The entry below describes one TCR beta chain. This may stem from a read error, because a much larger clone lies one nucleotide away. These data originate in a study of T cells in Graves' hyperthyroidism and ophthalmopathy. The germline V gene has CDR1 SEHNR and CDR2 FQNEAQ (reference sequence). The CDR3 runs 13 residues. The TCR beta CDR3 regions underwent amplification using RNA transcripts as the source. HTBI primers drove first-round RT-PCR of the TCR CDR3. TCRdb itself ran the multiplex PCR reads through MiXCR, one entry per CDR3 protein. The sample contains about 380,000 distinct CDR3 sequences, about 15% of which appear only once. Graves' hyperthyroidism was deemed stable given no ophthalmopathy progression within 18 months.

The sample consisted of blood. The sequence was collected from a woman in her fifties or sixties with Graves' hyperthyroidism. The genes are TRBV7-9 and TRBJ2-5, with D unclear. CDR3 sequence (DNA): TGTGCCAGCAGTTCCGGCGGAGATGAGACCCTGTACTTC. This translates into CASSSGGDETLYF.